This T cell receptor (beta chain) is from a study of circulating CD8 cells and anti-PD-1 response in melanoma. Study as a whole: Complete or partial response defined responders; stable or progressive disease, non-responders. Overall study results and limits: Clonotype sharing was highest between DPOS and TIGIT subsets.

The V gene end was trimmed by 6 bases and the J gene end by 9 bases; junction bases not matched to a gene: 17. The CDR3 has 16 amino acids. Germline loops: CDR1 MNHEY, CDR2 SVGEGT. Live CD3+CD8+TCRalphabeta+ cells were sorted into four subsets by PD-1 and/or TIGIT. Each library started from about 15 ng of total RNA using the QIAseq Immune Repertoire TCR panel. TCRdb redid the calling of the reads with MiXCR, one entry per CDR3 protein. The sample has about 410 distinct CDR3 sequences; 4.5% to 6% are singletons. Sample share makes this clonotype large. Antigen: not known. This clonotype originated in a human donor with melanoma. The sequencing used CD8+ T cells from PBMCs, collected at baseline or after one month of anti-PD-1 therapy (not recorded which). This chain joins TRBV6-2 or TRBV6-3 and TRBJ2-1; 7 nucleotides line up with TRBD2. The CDR3 protein is CASRTGLAGMLTEQFF. CDR3 bases: TGTGCCAGCAGAACGGGATTAGCGGGTATGCTCACTGAGCAGTTCTTC.